The clone carrying this T cell receptor (beta chain) has just a few counts. This sample was included in a study of response to subunit inactivated influenza vaccine. The V end was cut by 3 bases, the J end by 8 bases, with 11 bases between. The germline V gene has CDR1 SQVTM and CDR2 ANQGSEA. CDR3 size: 12 residues. Via MiXCR, TCRdb re-called the RT-PCR reads, giving one row per CDR3 protein. The top ten clones hold 8% to 13% of a sample with more than 500,000 distinct CDR3 sequences, approximately 10% of them seen once. In addition, the sample was reused for a study of T cells expressing NK-cell markers. Per that paper: For TCR beta, cDNA was produced by 5'RACE template switching with UMIs. Cells sorted as CD3+CD56+NKG2C+, CD3+CD56+NKG2C- and CD3+CD56-NKG2C+ T cells supplied the TCR beta repertoires. As a fraction of CD8+ T cells, dominant NKG2C+ clonotypes reached roughly 1.0-7.5% in about six donors.

The TCR originated in a man in his fifties or sixties who received an inactivated influenza vaccine. Material: PBMCs from blood, obtained on the day of vaccination. This sequence joins TRBV29-1 and TRBJ2-1, with D possibly matching TRBD1 (6 bases). The DNA of the CDR3 is TGCAGCGTTGATGCTGCAGGGGATGAGCAGTTCTTC. Translation gives CSVDAAGDEQFF.